This is a list of T cell receptor beta chains from one sample in a study of tumour-infiltrating T cells in Burkitt lymphoma. Produced via immunoSEQ multiplex PCR; TCRdb's table is partial and in-frame only. Here the sample spans some 5,000 clones, under 25% being singletons. The specimen was tumor tissue. The receptors here all came from a human donor with diffuse large B-cell lymphoma. The CDR3 runs from the conserved cysteine through the conserved F or W. A D gene is named only where the DNA matches it firmly. A clone size is listed for some rows: how often the clone was seen (once, few, many), or a class if it is expanded.

j_gene | v_gene | abundance | d_gene | len | CDR3aa | CDR3nt
TRBJ1-1 | TRBV4-3 | large | . | 15 | CASSQARSQNTEAFF | TGCGCCAGCAGCCAAGCTCGGAGCCAGAACACTGAAGCTTTCTTT
TRBJ2-5 | TRBV5-6 | few | TRBD1 | 15 | CASRGQGAPRETQYF | TGTGCCAGCAGGGGACAGGGGGCGCCCCGGGAGACCCAGTACTTC
TRBJ1-1 | TRBV6-5 | . | . | 13 | CASSYSVNTEAFF | TGTGCCAGCAGTTACTCGGTGAACACTGAAGCTTTCTTT
TRBJ1-4 | TRBV4-3 | few | . | 15 | CASSQSLITSLELFF | TGCGCCAGCAGCCAATCACTCATCACCTCATTGGAACTGTTTTTT
TRBJ1-2 | TRBV19 | few | . | 13 | CASTDLRGNGYTF | TGTGCCAGTACCGACCTACGAGGAAATGGCTACACCTTC
TRBJ1-2 | TRBV7-9 | once | . | 14 | CASSLVAANYGYTF | TGTGCCAGCAGCTTAGTGGCCGCCAACTATGGCTACACCTTC
TRBJ1-5 | TRBV5-1 | few | TRBD1 | 15 | CASSLEGASNQPQHF | TGCGCCAGCAGCTTGGAGGGGGCTAGCAATCAGCCCCAGCATTTT
TRBJ1-2 | TRBV10-3 | . | TRBD1 | 12 | CAISRGQGGYTF | TGTGCCATCTCGAGGGGGCAGGGTGGCTACACCTTC
TRBJ2-7 | TRBV11-2 | few | . | 14 | CASSSGHGAYEQYF | TGTGCCAGCAGCTCCGGACACGGGGCCTACGAGCAGTACTTC
TRBJ1-1 | TRBV29-1 | few | . | 11 | CTFGGVTEAFF | TGCACCTTTGGCGGGGTCACTGAAGCTTTCTTT
TRBJ2-7 | TRBV7-2 | few | TRBD1 | 13 | CASSPDRKYEQYF | TGTGCCAGCAGCCCGGACAGGAAGTACGAGCAGTACTTC
TRBJ1-5 | TRBV9 | . | . | 17 | CASSVEASGWVCQPQHF | TGTGCCAGCAGCGTAGAGGCGTCGGGTTGGGTGTGCCAGCCCCAGCATTTT
TRBJ1-4 | TRBV18 | . | . | 16 | CASSPLREATNEKLFF | TGTGCCAGCTCACCCCTCCGCGAAGCAACTAATGAAAAACTGTTTTTT
TRBJ2-7 | TRBV29-1 | few | TRBD2 | 12 | CSVGGATYEQYF | TGCAGCGTCGGGGGGGCCACCTACGAGCAGTACTTC
TRBJ2-1 | TRBV9 | . | . | 14 | CASSVAGAYNEQFF | TGTGCCAGCAGCGTAGCGGGCGCCTACAATGAGCAGTTCTTC
TRBJ1-2 | TRBV28 | few | TRBD1 | 14 | CASKYPGGNYGYTF | TGTGCCAGCAAGTACCCAGGGGGTAACTATGGCTACACCTTC
TRBJ1-1 | TRBV9 | . | . | 11 | CASSVDDEAFF | TGTGCCAGCAGCGTAGACGATGAAGCTTTCTTT
TRBJ1-4 | TRBV20-1 | few | . | 11 | CSAPEQGGLFF | TGCAGTGCGCCCGAACAAGGGGGACTGTTTTTT
TRBJ2-7 | TRBV5-1 | . | TRBD1 | 16 | CASSLTPQGAIYEQYF | TGCGCCAGCAGCTTGACCCCCCAGGGGGCTATCTACGAGCAGTACTTC
TRBJ2-1 | TRBV4-1 | . | . | 15 | CASTIWGGPNNEQFF | TGCGCCAGCACCATTTGGGGTGGCCCCAACAATGAGCAGTTCTTC
TRBJ1-3 | TRBV5-1 | . | . | 16 | CASSKTGFTTGNTIYF | TGCGCCAGCAGCAAAACAGGGTTTACTACTGGAAACACCATATATTTT
TRBJ2-5 | TRBV7-9 | . | . | 12 | CASSLAGETQYF | TGTGCCAGCAGCTTAGCGGGAGAGACCCAGTACTTC
TRBJ1-1 | TRBV5-6 | medium-sized | . | 13 | CASSVETNTEAFF | TGTGCCAGCAGCGTCGAGACGAACACTGAAGCTTTCTTT
TRBJ2-2 | TRBV13 | . | TRBD2 | 16 | CASSFPGTSGRGELFF | TGTGCCAGCAGCTTTCCGGGGACTAGCGGGAGAGGGGAGCTGTTTTTT
TRBJ2-1 | TRBV9 | . | TRBD1 | 15 | CASSVDRVSYNEQFF | TGTGCCAGCAGCGTCGACAGGGTATCCTACAATGAGCAGTTCTTC
TRBJ1-2 | TRBV7-8 | few | . | 14 | CASSVRGSNYGYTF | TGTGCCAGCAGCGTGCGGGGGTCAAACTATGGCTACACCTTC
TRBJ2-7 | TRBV7-9 | few | . | 13 | CASSFYGSYEQYF | TGTGCCAGCAGCTTCTACGGGTCCTACGAGCAGTACTTC
TRBJ2-2 | TRBV6-5 | . | . | 15 | CASRLSGPNTGELFF | TGTGCCAGCAGACTTAGCGGACCGAACACCGGGGAGCTGTTTTTT